This TCR beta chain was profiled in a study of T cell repertoires in cytomegalovirus infection. Each CDR3 protein is one row after TCRdb ran MiXCR on the reads. The table lists some 940,000 distinct CDR3 sequences, 31% of them singletons. General study results and limits: In two of eight donors, the top clonotype was HLA-C-restricted CMV-specific. Of the TCR beta families, the public ones yielded a cumulative frequency that identified carriers of CMV plus the relevant HLA.

This clonotype was seen at least ten times. The antigen is unknown. The receptor was isolated from a human donor in good health (CMV status not recorded). Some clones in this sample may be carry-over from other donors' samples. The sequencing used cultured CD8+ T cells from PBMCs, collected from culture after CMV antigen stimulation.

CDR3 in amino acids: CASSSREGRQETQYF. In nucleotides, the CDR3 is TGTGCCAGCAGTTCCAGGGAAGGGCGGCAAGAGACCCAGTACTTC. The chain recombines TRBV6-5 with TRBJ2-5; TRBD1 is a possible D gene (5 bases). The CDR3 contains 15 residues. CDR1 MNHEY and CDR2 SVGAGI come from the germline V gene. V shed 4 bases and J shed 2 bases, with 14 bases lying between them.